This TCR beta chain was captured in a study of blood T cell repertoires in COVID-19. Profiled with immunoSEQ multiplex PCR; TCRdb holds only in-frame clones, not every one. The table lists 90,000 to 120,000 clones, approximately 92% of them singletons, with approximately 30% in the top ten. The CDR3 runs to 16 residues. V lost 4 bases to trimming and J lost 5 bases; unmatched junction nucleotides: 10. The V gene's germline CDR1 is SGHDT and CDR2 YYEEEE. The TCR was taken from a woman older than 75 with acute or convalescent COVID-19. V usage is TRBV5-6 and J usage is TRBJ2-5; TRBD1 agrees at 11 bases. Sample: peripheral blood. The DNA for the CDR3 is TGTGCCAGCAGCGGCGGCGGGACAGGGGGAGTGGAGACCCAGTACTTC. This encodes CASSGGGTGGVETQYF.